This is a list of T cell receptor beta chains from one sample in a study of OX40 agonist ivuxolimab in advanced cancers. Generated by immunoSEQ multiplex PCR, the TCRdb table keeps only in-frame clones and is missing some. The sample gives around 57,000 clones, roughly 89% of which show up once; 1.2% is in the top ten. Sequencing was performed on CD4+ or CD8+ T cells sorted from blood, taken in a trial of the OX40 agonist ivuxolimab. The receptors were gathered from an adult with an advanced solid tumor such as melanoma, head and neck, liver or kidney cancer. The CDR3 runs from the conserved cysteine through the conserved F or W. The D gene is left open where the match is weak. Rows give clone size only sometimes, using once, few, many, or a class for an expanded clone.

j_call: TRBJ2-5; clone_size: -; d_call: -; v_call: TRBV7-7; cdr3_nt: TGTGCTAGCAGCCCGACGCCGGGGCCCCAAGAGACCCAGTACTTC; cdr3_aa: CASSPTPGPQETQYF
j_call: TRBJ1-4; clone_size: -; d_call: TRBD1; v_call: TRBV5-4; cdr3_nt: TGTGCCAGCAGCTTGATAGGACAGGGGAATGAAAAACTGTTTTTT; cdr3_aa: CASSLIGQGNEKLFF
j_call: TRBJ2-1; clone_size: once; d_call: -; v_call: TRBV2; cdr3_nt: TGTGCCAGCAGTGGTAGGGCCAACCCTAGGCCTGGGAATGAGCAGTTCTTC; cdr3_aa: CASSGRANPRPGNEQFF
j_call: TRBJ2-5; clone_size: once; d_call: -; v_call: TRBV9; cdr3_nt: TGTGCCAGCAGCGTAGAGGTTGGTGGGGCCGAGACCCAGTACTTC; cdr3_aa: CASSVEVGGAETQYF
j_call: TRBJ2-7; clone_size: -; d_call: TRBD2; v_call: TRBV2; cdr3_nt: TGTGCCAGCAGTTACAGCGGGAGTTACGAGCAGTACTTC; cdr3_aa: CASSYSGSYEQYF
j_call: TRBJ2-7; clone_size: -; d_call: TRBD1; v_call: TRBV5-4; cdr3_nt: TGTGCCAGCAGCTCGGCGCAACAGGGGGTCCACTACGAGCAGTACTTC; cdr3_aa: CASSSAQQGVHYEQYF
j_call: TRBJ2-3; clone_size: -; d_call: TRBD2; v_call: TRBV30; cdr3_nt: TGTGCCTGGAGTCGTGGACTAGCGGTTTCCACAGATACGCAGTATTTT; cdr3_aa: CAWSRGLAVSTDTQYF
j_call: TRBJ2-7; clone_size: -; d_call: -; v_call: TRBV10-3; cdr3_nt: TGTGCCATCAGACCTAGGGATTCCTACGAGCAGTACTTC; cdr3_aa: CAIRPRDSYEQYF
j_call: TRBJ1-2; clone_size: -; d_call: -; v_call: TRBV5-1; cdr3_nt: TGCGCCAGCAGCATGGGACAAAACTATGGCTACACCTTC; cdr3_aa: CASSMGQNYGYTF
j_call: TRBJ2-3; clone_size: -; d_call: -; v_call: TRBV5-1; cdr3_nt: TGCGCCAGCAGGGGGAGCGGCACGGCAGATACGCAGTATTTT; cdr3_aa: CASRGSGTADTQYF
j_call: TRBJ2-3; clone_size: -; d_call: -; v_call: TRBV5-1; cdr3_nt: TGCGCCAGCAGAATGGCGGCTACCCCAGATACGCAGTATTTT; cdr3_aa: CASRMAATPDTQYF
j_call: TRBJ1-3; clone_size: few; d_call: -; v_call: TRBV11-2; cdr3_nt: TGTGCCAGCAGCTTCTCGACGTTCGGTTCTGGAAACACCATATATTTT; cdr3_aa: CASSFSTFGSGNTIYF
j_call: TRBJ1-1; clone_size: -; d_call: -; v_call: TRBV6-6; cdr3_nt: TGTGCCAGCGGACCATTGGGGCCTGAAGCTTTCTTT; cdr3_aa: CASGPLGPEAFF
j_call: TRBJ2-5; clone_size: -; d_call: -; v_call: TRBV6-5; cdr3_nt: TGTGCCAGCAGGAGGACAGCCTCTGGGGAGCAGTACTTC; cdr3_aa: CASRRTASGEQYF
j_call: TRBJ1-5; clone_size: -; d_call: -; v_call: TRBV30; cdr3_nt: TGTGCCTGGAGTACGGACAGAAATCAGCCCCAGCATTTT; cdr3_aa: CAWSTDRNQPQHF
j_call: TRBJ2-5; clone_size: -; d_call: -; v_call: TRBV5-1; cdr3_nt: TGCGCCAGCAGCTCCTTTAAAGGAGGGGAGACCCAGTACTTC; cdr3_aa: CASSSFKGGETQYF
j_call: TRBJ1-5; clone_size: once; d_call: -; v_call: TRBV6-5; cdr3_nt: TGTGCCAGCAGTTACGGACAGTCTGATCAGCCCCAGCATTTT; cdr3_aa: CASSYGQSDQPQHF
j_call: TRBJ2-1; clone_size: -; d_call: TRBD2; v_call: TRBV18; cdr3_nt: TGTGCCAGCTCAGGCTCGGGGCTAGCGGGGTACAATGAGCAGTTCTTC; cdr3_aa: CASSGSGLAGYNEQFF
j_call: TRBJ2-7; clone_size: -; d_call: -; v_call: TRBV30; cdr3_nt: TGTGCCTGGAGTTCGCAGAGGACGGTAATCCCCTACGAGCAGTACTTC; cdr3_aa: CAWSSQRTVIPYEQYF
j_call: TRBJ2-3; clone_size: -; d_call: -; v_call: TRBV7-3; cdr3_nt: TGTGCCAGCAGCTCCCAGGGGGAGGATGGAGATACGCAGTATTTT; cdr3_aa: CASSSQGEDGDTQYF
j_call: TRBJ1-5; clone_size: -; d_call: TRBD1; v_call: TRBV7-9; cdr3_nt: TGTGCCAGCAGCTTAGCGGGGGGGACAGGGGACCAGCCCCAGCATTTT; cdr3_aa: CASSLAGGTGDQPQHF
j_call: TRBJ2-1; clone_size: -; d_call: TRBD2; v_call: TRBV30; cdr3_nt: TGTGCCTGGAGTGTACTGGCCTCTAGCGGGAGTTACAATGAGCAGTTCTTC; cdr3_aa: CAWSVLASSGSYNEQFF
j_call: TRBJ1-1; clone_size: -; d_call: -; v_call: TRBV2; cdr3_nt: TGTGCCAGCAGTTCGCAGGGATCCTCGGACACTGAAGCTTTCTTT; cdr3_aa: CASSSQGSSDTEAFF
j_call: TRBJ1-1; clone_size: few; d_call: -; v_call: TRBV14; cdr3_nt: TGTGCCAGCAGCCAGGACAGGAACACTGAAGCTTTCTTT; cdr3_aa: CASSQDRNTEAFF
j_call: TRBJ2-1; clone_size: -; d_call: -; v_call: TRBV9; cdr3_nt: TGTGCCAGCAGCGTAACAGGTAGCTCCTACAATGAGCAGTTCTTC; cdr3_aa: CASSVTGSSYNEQFF
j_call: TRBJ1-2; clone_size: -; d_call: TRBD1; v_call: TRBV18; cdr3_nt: TGTGCCAGCTCACCCTCCGGACAGGGAGAAAACTATGGCTACACCTTC; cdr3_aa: CASSPSGQGENYGYTF
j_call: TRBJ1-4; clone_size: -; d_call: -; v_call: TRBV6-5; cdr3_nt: TGTGCCAGCAGTTACTCGTACAGTATGAATGAAAAACTGTTTTTT; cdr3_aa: CASSYSYSMNEKLFF
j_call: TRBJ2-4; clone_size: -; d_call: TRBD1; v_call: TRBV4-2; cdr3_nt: TGTGCCAGCAGCAGGGGGCAGGGGGCAGAGAACATTCAGTACTTC; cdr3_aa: CASSRGQGAENIQYF
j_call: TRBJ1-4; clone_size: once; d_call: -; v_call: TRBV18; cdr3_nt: TGTGCCAGCTCACATGGAACAGAGAATGAAAAACTGTTTTTT; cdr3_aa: CASSHGTENEKLFF
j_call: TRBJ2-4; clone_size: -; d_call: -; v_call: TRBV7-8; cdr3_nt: TGTGCCAGCAGCTTCAGAGGGGTAGACATTCAGTACTTC; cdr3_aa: CASSFRGVDIQYF
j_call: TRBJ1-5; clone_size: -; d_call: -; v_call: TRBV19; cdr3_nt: TGTGCCAGTAGTTACCCAGGGCATAGCAATCAGCCCCAGCATTTT; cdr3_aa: CASSYPGHSNQPQHF
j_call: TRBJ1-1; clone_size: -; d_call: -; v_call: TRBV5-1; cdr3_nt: TGCGCCAGCAGCTTGGTTCAGGGGAGGGAAGCTTTCTTT; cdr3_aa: CASSLVQGREAFF
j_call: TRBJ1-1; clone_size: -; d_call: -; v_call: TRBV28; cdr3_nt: TGTGCCAGCAACGACGCGAACACTGAAGCTTTCTTT; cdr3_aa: CASNDANTEAFF
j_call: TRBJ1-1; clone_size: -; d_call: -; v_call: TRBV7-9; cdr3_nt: TGTGCCAGCAGCTTAGCGGTTGGTGGAGCTTTCTTT; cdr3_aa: CASSLAVGGAFF
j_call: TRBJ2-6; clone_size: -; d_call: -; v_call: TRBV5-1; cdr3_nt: TGCGCCAGCGATGAAACATCTGGGGCCAACGTCCTGACTTTC; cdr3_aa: CASDETSGANVLTF
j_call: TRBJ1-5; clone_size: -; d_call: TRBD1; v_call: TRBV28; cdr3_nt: TGTGCCAGCAGAACAAACCAGGGGGGCCGAAGCAATCAGCCCCAGCATTTT; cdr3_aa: CASRTNQGGRSNQPQHF
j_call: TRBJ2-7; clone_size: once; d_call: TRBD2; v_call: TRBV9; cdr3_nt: TGTGCCAGCAGTCGAGGACTAGAAAAGGGATCTCGCGAGCAGTACTTC; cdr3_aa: CASSRGLEKGSREQYF
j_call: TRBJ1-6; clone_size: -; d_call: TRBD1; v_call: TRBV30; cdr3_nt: TGTGCCTGGGGACGGGACAGGGTTACATCCGGGAATTCACCCCTCCACTTT; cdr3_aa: CAWGRDRVTSGNSPLHF
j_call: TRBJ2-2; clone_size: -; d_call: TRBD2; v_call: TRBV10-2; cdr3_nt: TGCGCCAGCAGTCTCCAGCGGGAGAACACCGGGGAGCTGTTTTTT; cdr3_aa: CASSLQRENTGELFF
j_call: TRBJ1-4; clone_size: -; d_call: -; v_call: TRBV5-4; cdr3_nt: TGTGCCAGCAGCTTGGGCGGGCAGGGTGAGGGTGAAAAACTGTTTTTT; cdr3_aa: CASSLGGQGEGEKLFF
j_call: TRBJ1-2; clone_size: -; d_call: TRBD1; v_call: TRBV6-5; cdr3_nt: TGTGCCAGCAGTTACCTGGGACAGGACTACACCTTC; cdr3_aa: CASSYLGQDYTF
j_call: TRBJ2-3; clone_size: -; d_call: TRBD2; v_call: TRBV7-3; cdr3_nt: TGTGCCAGCAGCTTACACCCTAGCGGGAATTTAGATACGCAGTATTTT; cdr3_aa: CASSLHPSGNLDTQYF
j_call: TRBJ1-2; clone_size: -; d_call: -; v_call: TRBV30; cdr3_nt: TGTGCCTGGAGTGTACGCCCCGACGGAGGTCCCTTGGGCTACACCTTC; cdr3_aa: CAWSVRPDGGPLGYTF
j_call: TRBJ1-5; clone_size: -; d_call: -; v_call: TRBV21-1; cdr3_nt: TGTGCCAGCAGCCGTCAAAGGGGGCTATCGGGCAATCAGCCCCAGCATTTT; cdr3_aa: CASSRQRGLSGNQPQHF
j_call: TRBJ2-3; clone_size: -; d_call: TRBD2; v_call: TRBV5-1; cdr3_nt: TGCGCCAGCAGCTTACTAGCGGGGGGCACAGATACGCAGTATTTT; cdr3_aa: CASSLLAGGTDTQYF
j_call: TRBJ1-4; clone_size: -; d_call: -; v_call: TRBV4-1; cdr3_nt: TGTGCCAGCAGCCGACAGCCTGACAGTGAAAAACTGTTTTTT; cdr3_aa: CASSRQPDSEKLFF
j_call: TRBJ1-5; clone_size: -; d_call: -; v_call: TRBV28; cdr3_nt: TGTGCCAGCAGTTTAAATGGCAACAATCAGCCCCAGCATTTT; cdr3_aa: CASSLNGNNQPQHF
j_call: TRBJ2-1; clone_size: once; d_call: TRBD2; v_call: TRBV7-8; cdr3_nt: TGTGCCAGCAGTGGACTAGCGGGGCTGAGCTCCTACAATGAGCAGTTCTTC; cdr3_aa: CASSGLAGLSSYNEQFF
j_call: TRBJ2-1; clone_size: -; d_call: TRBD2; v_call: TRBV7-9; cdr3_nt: TGTGCCAGCAGCGTGACTAGCGGGAGGGCCGGGGATGAGCAGTTCTTC; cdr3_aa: CASSVTSGRAGDEQFF
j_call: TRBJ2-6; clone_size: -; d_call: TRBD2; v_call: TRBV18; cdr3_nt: TGTGCCAGCTCACCACCGCGGGGGGATACCGGGGCCAACGTCCTGACTTTC; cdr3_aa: CASSPPRGDTGANVLTF
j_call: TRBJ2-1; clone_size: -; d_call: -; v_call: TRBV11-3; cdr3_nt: TGTGCCAGCAGCTTAGATGCGGCTCGCTCCTACAATGAGCAGTTCTTC; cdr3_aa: CASSLDAARSYNEQFF